The 27 T cell receptor beta chains presented below share a single source sample, sequenced in a study of Graves' ophthalmopathy and Graves' hyperthyroidism (dated by TCRdb to 2017 to 2018). Sequencer: Illumina HiSeq 2000. For repertoire sequencing, the TCR beta CDR3 regions were amplified from RNA transcripts. The first round of RT-PCR was done with HTBI primers and the Qiagen OneStep RT-PCR kit, and was followed by a second round of multiplex PCR, then size selection and purification. The public sequencing data were trimmed at Q25 with fastp and processed into clonotypes with MiXCR by TCRdb, which kept only in-frame beta chains. Rows with a matching CDR3 protein are joined into one entry that keeps the most common DNA and genes. The sample yields hundreds of thousands of distinct CDR3 sequences; 40% were counted once. About 40% of the sample is taken by the ten largest. What was sequenced was peripheral blood. The receptor source for this set is an adult man with Graves' ophthalmopathy.

The J gene is TRBJ2-2, the V gene TRBV7-9, with 7 nucleotides matching TRBD2. The trim removed 5 bases at V and 5 bases at J, leaving 8 bases unmatched. The CDR3 spans 15 residues. Germline loops: CDR1 SEHNR, CDR2 FQNEAQ (reference sequence). For the CDR3, the DNA is TGTGCCAGCAGCCCGCGGGAGAGGATTACCGGGGAGCTGTTTTTT. This gives the protein CASSPRERITGELFF.

Ten or more counts support this clonotype. The rearrangement uses TRBV29-1 and TRBJ2-6; 8 positions match TRBD1. The CDR3 length is 17 residues. Germline-derived CDR1 and CDR2 are SQVTM and ANQGSEA. The junction had 5 bases not matched to a gene; V was cut back by 0 bases and J by 1 base. This chain's CDR3 is CSVEERQGNSGANVLTF. In nucleotides, the CDR3 is TGCAGCGTTGAAGAGCGACAGGGGAATTCTGGGGCCAACGTCCTGACTTTC.

CDR3: CASSSGGGARGYTF. CDR3 DNA: TGTGCCAGCAGCTCTGGAGGGGGCGCGCGTGGCTACACCTTC. The gene calls are TRBV11-1 and TRBJ1-2; 7 bases align to TRBD1. V shed 4 bases, J shed 7 bases, and the junction held 9 bases outside the gene matches. Germline lookup yields CDR1 SGHAT and CDR2 FQDESV (reference sequence). The CDR3 is 14 amino acids.

This clonotype was seen only a few times. This chain connects TRBV6-1 to TRBJ1-5; a possible D gene is TRBD1 (5 bases). There are 14 residues in the CDR3. Germline V gives CDR1 MNHNS, CDR2 SASEGT. V gave up 6 bases and J gave up 0 bases, with 9 bases separating them. The DNA for the CDR3 is TGTGCCAGCAGGACAGATTATAGCAATCAGCCCCAGCATTTT. Translating gives CASRTDYSNQPQHF.

The J gene is TRBJ1-5, the V gene TRBV12-3 or TRBV12-4; 8 positions match TRBD1. The CDR3 spans 13 residues. V lost 8 bases, J lost 6 bases, and 6 bases stayed unmatched. CDR3 in amino acids: CASQTGDVQPQHF. CDR3 coding DNA: TGTGCCAGCCAGACAGGGGACGTTCAGCCCCAGCATTTT.

The table lists this clonotype with many counts. The genes are TRBV5-8 and TRBJ1-1, with no clear D. The CDR3 length is 13 residues. In germline, CDR1 is SGHTS, CDR2 YDEGEE. With 2 bases removed from V and 4 bases from J, the gap between germline ends came to 9 bases. The CDR3 DNA is TGTGCCAGCAGCTTAGGGCAGATCACTGAAGCTTTCTTT. Translating it yields CASSLGQITEAFF. Complete variable domain (other parts from reference TRBV5-8 and TRBJ1-1): EAGVTQSPTHLIKTRGQQATLRCSPISGHTSVYWYQQALGLGLQFLLWYDEGEERNRGNFPPRFSGRQFPNYSSELNVNALELEDSALYLCASSLGQITEAFFGQGTRLTVV.

In regard to this clonotype: The junction does not match germline at one end; this may be a read error. The rearrangement uses TRBV7-2 and TRBJ1-2; maybe TRBD1 (5 bases). This CDR3 comprises 15 residues. Germline lookup yields CDR1 SGHTA and CDR2 FQGNSA. CDR3: CASSHAPGIAEGYTF. Here the CDR3 DNA reads TGCGCCAGCAGCCACGCCCCAGGGATCGCGGAGGGCTACACCTTC. The variable domain in full, completed from reference TRBV7-2 and TRBJ1-2, reads GAGVSQSPSNKVTEKGKDVELRCDPISGHTALYWYRQSLGQGLEFLIYFQGNSAPDKSGLPSDRFSAERTGGSVSTLTIQRTQQEDSAVYLCASSHAPGIAEGYTFGSGTRLTVV.

Many counts were recorded for this clonotype. The J gene is TRBJ2-7, the V gene TRBV19, with no clear D. The CDR3 spans 13 residues. Germline-derived CDR1 and CDR2 are LNHDA and SQIVND (reference sequence). The ends were cut back, 9 bases at V and 3 bases at J, with 15 bases in the middle. The CDR3 loop reads CASSEDVFYEQYF. CDR3 nucleotides: TGTGCCAGCAGCGAGGACGTCTTCTACGAGCAGTACTTC.

This clonotype was observed many times. The V gene is TRBV24-1, the J gene TRBJ1-1, with D possibly TRBD1 on 6 matching bases. The germline V and J ends were trimmed by 3 bases and 8 bases, with 18 bases remaining between them. CDR3 length equals 15 residues. Germline assignment: CDR1 KGHDR and CDR2 SFDVKD. CDR3 in DNA: TGTGCCACCAGTGATGGAATACGGGACAAAGGGGAAGCTTTCTTT. It encodes CATSDGIRDKGEAFF.

There are many counts of this clonotype. The V gene is TRBV7-9, the J gene TRBJ1-2; D is ambiguous. The germline gives CDR1 SEHNR, CDR2 FQNEAQ (reference sequence). The V and J ends lost 1 base and 8 bases respectively, with 11 bases between them. CDR3 length: 13 amino acids. The CDR3 reads CASSLGLAGGYTF. The CDR3 coding sequence is TGTGCCAGCAGCTTAGGCCTGGCGGGGGGCTACACCTTC. The whole variable domain, remainder taken from reference TRBV7-9 and TRBJ1-2, is DTGVSQNPRHKITKRGQNVTFRCDPISEHNRLYWYRQTLGQGPEFLTYFQNEAQLEKSRLLSDRFSAERPKGSFSTLEIQRTEQGDSAMYLCASSLGLAGGYTFGSGTRLTVV.

V usage is TRBV19 and J usage is TRBJ2-7, with D possibly being TRBD1 (6 bases). The CDR3 is 13 residues long. Trimming stripped 5 bases from V and 5 bases from J, with 13 bases between. Germline CDR1 is LNHDA and CDR2 is SQIVND (reference sequence). CDR3 region: CASSLDRTNEQYF. DNA of the CDR3: TGTGCCAGTAGTCTTGACAGGACCAACGAGCAGTACTTC.

V usage is TRBV25-1 and J usage is TRBJ2-7; 11 positions agree with TRBD2. CDR3 length: 13 amino acids. Per the germline V gene, CDR1 is MGHDK and CDR2 is SYGVNS. CDR3 in amino acids: CASSGGAEEGQYF. CDR3 nucleotides: TGTGCTAGTAGCGGGGGGGCCGAGGAGGGGCAGTACTTC.

This clonotype was found many times. The rearrangement links TRBV12-3 or TRBV12-4 to TRBJ2-7, with D tentatively TRBD2 (5 bases). Between the trimmed V and J ends, which lost 7 bases and 2 bases, there was a span of 15 bases. The CDR3 has 14 residues. CDR3 residues: CASKYSSATYEQYF. DNA for the CDR3: TGTGCCAGCAAGTATAGTAGCGCGACCTACGAGCAGTACTTC.

This clonotype was seen just once. This chain uses TRBV2 with TRBJ2-6, with 7 bases that match TRBD1. The CDR3 spans 16 residues. V lost 7 bases, J lost 4 bases, and 10 bases stayed unmatched. The germline V gene has CDR1 SNHLY and CDR2 FYNNEI. The CDR3 bases are TGTGCCAGCACCCACAGGGGCGGGTACGGGGCCAACGTCCTGACTTTC. Translation: CASTHRGGYGANVLTF. Variable domain in full (rest from reference TRBV2 and TRBJ2-6): EPEVTQTPSHQVTQMGQEVILRCVPISNHLYFYWYRQILGQKVEFLVSFYNNEISEKSEIFDDQFSVERPDGSNFTLKIRSTKLEDSAMYFCASTHRGGYGANVLTFGAGSRLTVL.

This clonotype has at least ten counts. V gene TRBV10-1 combines with J gene TRBJ2-2, with D unresolved. CDR1 and CDR2 (germline): WNHNN, SYGVQD (reference sequence). The length of the CDR3 is 14 residues. The V end lost 3 bases, the J end lost 7 bases, and 12 bases lay between the germline ends. CDR3 sequence (DNA): TGCGCCAGCAGTGAATGGGGTTTAGGCGGGGAGCTGTTTTTT. Its protein product is CASSEWGLGGELFF.

The rearrangement links TRBV7-9 to TRBJ2-7; TRBD1 matches 7 bases. CDR1 is SEHNR and CDR2 is FQNEAQ in the germline V gene (reference sequence). The length of the CDR3 is 15 residues. The junction had 7 bases not matched to a gene; V was cut back by 5 bases and J by 0 bases. CDR3 sequence (DNA): TGTGCCAGCAGCCAAGGGGGCAGGTCCTCCTACGAGCAGTACTTC. Amino acids: CASSQGGRSSYEQYF.

This rearrangement joins TRBV2 to TRBJ2-7, with 8 nucleotides matching TRBD1. CDR3 length: 14 amino acids. Germline V gene lookup returns CDR1 SNHLY and CDR2 FYNNEI. V lost 6 bases, J lost 5 bases, and 9 bases stayed unmatched. The CDR3 bases are TGTGCCAGCAGAGGATTCGACAGGGGAGACGAGCAGTACTTC. This encodes CASRGFDRGDEQYF.

The V call is TRBV25-1, the J call TRBJ2-2; tentatively, D is TRBD1 (6 bases). The CDR3 sequence is 15 residues long. CDR1 is MGHDK, CDR2 SYGVNS, per germline. The V gene lost 5 bases and the J gene lost 4 bases, with 14 bases spanning the gap. The CDR3 here is CASSYQGYGTGELFF. CDR3 in DNA: TGTGCCAGCAGTTACCAGGGGTATGGCACCGGGGAGCTGTTTTTT.

CDR3 amino acids: CASNLGTGYAGELFF. The CDR3 nucleotides read TGTGCCAGTAATCTGGGGACGGGGTATGCCGGGGAGCTGTTTTTT. V gene TRBV7-9 combines with J gene TRBJ2-2; D tentatively reads TRBD1 or TRBD2 (5 bases each). The CDR3 length is 15 residues. Germline V gene data show CDR1 as SEHNR and CDR2 as FQNEAQ (reference sequence). V lost 9 bases and J lost 6, with 20 bases in between.

On this clonotype: No conserved phenylalanine or tryptophan ends this CDR3, so it is likely a read error. This chain uses TRBV19 with TRBJ2-7, with 7 bases aligning to TRBD1. Unmatched junction bases numbered 6, after V lost 5 bases and J lost 5 bases. There are 13 residues in the CDR3. CDR1 is LNHDA and CDR2 is SQIVND in the germline V gene (reference sequence). Written as DNA, the CDR3 is TGTGCCAGTAGTTCGACAGGGTTCCACGAGCAGTACCTC. It encodes CASSSTGFHEQYL.

This clonotype was counted many times. V is TRBV15 and J is TRBJ2-7; D not certain. Trimming took 5 bases from V and 2 from J, leaving 13 bases between them. CDR3 length: 14 amino acids. Germline assignment: CDR1 LNHNV and CDR2 YYDKDF (reference sequence). CDR3 protein: CATSEYSDPYEQYF. The CDR3 nucleotides read TGTGCCACCAGCGAATACAGTGACCCCTACGAGCAGTACTTC.

V usage is TRBV7-9 and J usage is TRBJ1-2; D not resolved. Germline loops: CDR1 SEHNR, CDR2 FQNEAQ (reference sequence). Trimming cost V 3 bases and J 12 bases, with 17 bases left between them. This CDR3 spans 13 amino acids. The CDR3 region has the DNA TGTGCCAGCAGCTTGCGGGGATTACCGGGCGACACCTTC. Amino acids: CASSLRGLPGDTF.

The V gene is TRBV29-1, the J gene TRBJ1-2, with TRBD1 as a possible D gene (5 bases). This CDR3 comprises 14 residues. Trimming pared 5 bases from V and 2 bases from J, leaving 15 bases between. Germline values: CDR1 SQVTM, CDR2 ANQGSEA. The CDR3 protein is CSVSGQGQNYGYTF. In DNA form, the CDR3 reads TGCAGCGTTTCGGGGCAGGGCCAGAACTATGGCTACACCTTC.

The V and J genes are TRBV7-9 and TRBJ1-1, with 9 bases that match TRBD1. Per germline, CDR1 SEHNR and CDR2 FQNEAQ (reference sequence). The ends lost 7 bases at V and 5 bases at J; junction bases unmatched: 11. This CDR3 region has 15 residues. CDR3 nucleotide sequence: TGTGCCAGCAACCGAATGACAGGGGGTCAAACTGAAGCTTTCTTT. Its protein is CASNRMTGGQTEAFF.

This clonotype has a count of ten or more. The rearrangement uses TRBV20-1 and TRBJ1-1, with TRBD1 identical over 10 bases. Germline-derived CDR1 and CDR2 are DFQATT and SNEGSKA (reference sequence). Trimming removed 5 bases from V and 8 bases from J; junction bases left unmatched: 2. The CDR3 contains 11 residues. The CDR3 DNA is TGCAGTGCTCCGGGACAGGGGGAAGCTTTCTTT. Protein sequence: CSAPGQGEAFF.

This clonotype turned up a few times. The chain has TRBV7-9 and TRBJ1-4; D possibly corresponds to TRBD1 (5 bases). Germline CDR1 and CDR2: SEHNR and FQNEAQ (reference sequence). V lost 3 bases and J 6 bases, leaving 11 bases between the germline ends. The CDR3 extends over 14 amino acids. The CDR3 DNA reads as TGTGCCAGCAGCTTGAGGGGAGAAGATGAAAAACTGTTTTTT. It yields the protein CASSLRGEDEKLFF.

The chain recombines TRBV11-1 with TRBJ1-2; D is possibly TRBD1 (5 bases). CDR1 SGHAT and CDR2 FQDESV come from the germline V gene (reference sequence). V was trimmed by 5 bases and J by 3 bases, leaving 13 bases between them. This CDR3 has 14 residues. The CDR3 bases are TGTGCCAGCAGCCCGCGGGACGGCGACTATGGCTACACCTTC. Translated: CASSPRDGDYGYTF.